What follows is one T cell receptor beta chain and its context. Its antigen target is currently unknown. The record has no base qualities; no much larger clone is one base away. The CDR3 regions of human TCRbeta chains were analyzed by immunosequencing. As for how the authors treated the data: Repertoire TCRs were checked for matches against a reference library of SARS-CoV-2-specific TCRs that had been generated using the MIRA antigen-specificity platform. Breadth was defined as the fraction of unique TCRs that were SARS-CoV-2-associated, and depth was defined as the fraction of total T cells that were SARS-CoV-2-associated. Each spike-specific TCR was assigned to its reactive spike region and to a CD4 or CD8 class using the MIRA data. Log10-transformed breadth and depth values were compared by one-way ANOVA with Sidak's multiple comparisons tests. TCRdb took this table from immuneACCESS and kept in-frame rearrangements with V and J called. Such tables lack part of the clones; where checked against another copy, unresolved V genes explain under half of the gap, and the rest is unexplained. V, J and clone size were drawn from that table, and D and trimming were deduced from the DNA. This sample holds 100,000 or so clones; 70% to 90% were observed only once. The ten largest clones add up to approximately 5.6% of the sample.

Sequences MGHRA (CDR1) and YSYEKL (CDR2) are obtained from the germline V gene. Including the terminal cysteine and phenylalanine, the CDR3 comprises 15 residues. Only the CDR3 DNA stays, 45 bases, in frame from base 1. For this chain, trimming is 4 bases at the V end and 5 bases at the J end, and the number of junction bases without a gene match is 9. The time point label, read with the paper, signifies: about 28 days (+/-7) after the second vaccine dose. AZD1222 recipients whose second dose came at about 4 weeks and those whose second dose came at about 12 weeks were combined into one group, since spike-specific TCR depth and breadth did not differ between the two schedules. Vaccinee samples came from UK trials COV001 and COV002, including a single-blind randomized controlled phase 2/3 trial of AZD1222 (ChAdOx1 nCoV-19) in healthy adults. For TCRbeta chain sequencing, PBMC samples were collected from trial participants at day 0 and at day 28 after the second dose.

The sample belongs to a study of T cell responses to AZD1222 COVID-19 vaccine (dated by TCRdb to about 2021). Notes on the research overall: TCR sequencing covered more than 230 trial participants: 200 to 210 given two doses of AZD1222 and about 26 given two doses of MenACWY control vaccine. Trial participants were enrolled into age subgroups of 18-55, 56-69 and 70-plus years, which contained approximately 150, 28 and 58 TCR-sequenced participants, respectively. Study-wide conclusions, independent of this receptor: Participants were mostly white British, with more females than males. The authors suggested clonal diversity may have been underestimated. Conclusions about previously exposed vaccinees are limited because only five to seven AZD1222 recipients were SARS-CoV-2 seropositive at baseline. The vaccine-associated CD4 TCRs covered the entire spike protein, and the dominant responses fell in regions 160-218 and 743-854. After two AZD1222 doses, spike-specific TCR breadth and depth were significantly higher than at day 0 and than in MenACWY recipients. Reportedly, almost half of the unique spike-specific TCRs recognized epitopes lying outside the regions that are mutated in the B.1.351 and B.1.1.7 variants. In the small 56-69-year group, the increase in depth fell short of significance, most likely because of low power. Because no day 14 peak-response samples were available, repertoires were characterized only after the peak T cell response.

The specimen comprised peripheral blood, sampled 28 days after the second AZD1222 dose. The rearrangement combines TRBV4-1 with TRBJ2-5; the junction holds 8 bases that match TRBD2. This clonotype was sampled from an adult who received the AZD1222 COVID-19 vaccine. The nucleotides read TGCGCCAGCAGCCTCCCCGGGGGGGCCGGGGAGACCCAGTACTTC. It translates as CASSLPGGAGETQYF.